This T cell receptor (beta chain) was recovered during a study of blood T cell repertoires in COVID-19. About the research overall: Collection of acute and convalescent COVID-19 samples took place in the United States, Italy and Spain.

Methods used by the authors: It was from reference gene primer amplification that nucleated cell counts were estimated. Only in-frame clones appear in the TCRdb table, and some are missing; sequencing was by immunoSEQ multiplex PCR. V, J and clone size are taken as reported in that table, and D and trimming were inferred from the DNA itself. The data show some 250,000 clones, approximately 85% seen once. Germline CDR1 is MNHEY and CDR2 is SVGAGI. V gave up 2 bases and J gave up 0 bases, with 11 bases separating them. The CDR3 is made up of 15 amino acids. The chain recombines TRBV6-5 with TRBJ2-7, with D possibly being TRBD2 (5 bases). The clonotype originates from a human donor in a cohort sampled during active COVID-19. Sequencing was done on a sample of peripheral blood. The chain's CDR3 is CASSYGREVSYEQYF. The CDR3 DNA reads TGTGCCAGCAGTTACGGGAGAGAGGTCTCCTACGAGCAGTACTTC.